What follows describes a single TCR beta chain. Its antigen is unidentified. This sample is part of a study of cytomegalovirus exposure and HLA in healthy donors. Study as a whole: Inside one of the first data releases sat about 85 million unique TCRs taken from HLA-typed donors.

Overall study findings and caveats: A later examination showed that TCR association rates differed by HLA locus, with DRB1 most and HLA-C fewest. Per a prior analysis, the majority of TCR beta V segments were productive roughly 87% or roughly 30% of the time.

Germline V gives CDR1 KGHSH, CDR2 LQKENI. The CDR3 length is 15 residues. Primers included in the PCR were 60 Vbeta and 13 Jbeta primers. The method was immunoSEQ multiplex PCR; TCRdb's version includes in-frame clones alone and lacks a portion of them. Here the sample spans roughly 180,000 clones, over 65% being singletons. The sequence was collected from a man aged 18 to 35 in good health and CMV-seronegative. The source material was PBMCs. V gene TRBV18 combines with J gene TRBJ2-5; TRBD2 might be the D (5 bases). The J call is in doubt because the DNA end fits TRBJ2-7 better. CDR3 nucleotide sequence: TGTGCCAGCTCACCACCGTCAGACCCGGGGTACGAGCAGTACTTC. This encodes CASSPPSDPGYEQYF.